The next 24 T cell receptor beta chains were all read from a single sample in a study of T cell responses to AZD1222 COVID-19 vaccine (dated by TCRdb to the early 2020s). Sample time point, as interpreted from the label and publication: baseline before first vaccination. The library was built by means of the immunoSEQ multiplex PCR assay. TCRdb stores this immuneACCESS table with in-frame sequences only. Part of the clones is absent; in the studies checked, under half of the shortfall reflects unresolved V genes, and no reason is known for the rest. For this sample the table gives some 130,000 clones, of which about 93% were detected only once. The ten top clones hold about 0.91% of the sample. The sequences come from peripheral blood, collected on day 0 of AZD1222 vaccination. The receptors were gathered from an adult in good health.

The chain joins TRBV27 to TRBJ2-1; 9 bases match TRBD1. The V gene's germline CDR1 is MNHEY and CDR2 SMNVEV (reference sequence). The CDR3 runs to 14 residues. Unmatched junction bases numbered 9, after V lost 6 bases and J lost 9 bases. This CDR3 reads CASRTTGGYGEQFF. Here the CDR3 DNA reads TGTGCCAGCAGGACGACAGGGGGTTACGGTGAGCAGTTCTTC.

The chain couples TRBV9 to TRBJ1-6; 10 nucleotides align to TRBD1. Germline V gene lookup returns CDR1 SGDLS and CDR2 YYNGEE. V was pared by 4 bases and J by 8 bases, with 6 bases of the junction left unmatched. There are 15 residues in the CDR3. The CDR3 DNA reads TGTGCCAGCAGCCTTTCCGGACAGGGGGATTCACCCCTCCACTTT. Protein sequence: CASSLSGQGDSPLHF.

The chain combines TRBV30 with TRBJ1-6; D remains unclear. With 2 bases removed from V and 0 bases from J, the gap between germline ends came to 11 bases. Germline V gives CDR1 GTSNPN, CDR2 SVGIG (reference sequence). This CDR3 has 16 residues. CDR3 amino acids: CAWSRWQSSYNSPLHF. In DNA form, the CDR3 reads TGTGCCTGGAGTAGGTGGCAGAGCTCCTATAATTCACCCCTCCACTTT.

CDR3 coding DNA: TGTGCCAGCAGTCCGGGACAGGGGGCCCGAACTGAAGCTTTCTTT. Its translation: CASSPGQGARTEAFF. The J gene is TRBJ1-1, the V gene TRBV28; 12 bases map to TRBD1. V dropped 5 bases and J dropped 5; count of bases not matched to a gene: 6. CDR1 MDHEN and CDR2 SYDVKM come from the germline V gene. This CDR3 is built from 15 residues.

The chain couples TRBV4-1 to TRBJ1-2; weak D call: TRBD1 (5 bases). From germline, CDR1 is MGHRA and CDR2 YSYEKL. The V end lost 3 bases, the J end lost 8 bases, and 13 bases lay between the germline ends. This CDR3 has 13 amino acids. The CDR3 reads CASSQQGTGGYTF. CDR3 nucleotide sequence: TGCGCCAGCAGCCAGCAGGGTACGGGGGGCTACACCTTC.

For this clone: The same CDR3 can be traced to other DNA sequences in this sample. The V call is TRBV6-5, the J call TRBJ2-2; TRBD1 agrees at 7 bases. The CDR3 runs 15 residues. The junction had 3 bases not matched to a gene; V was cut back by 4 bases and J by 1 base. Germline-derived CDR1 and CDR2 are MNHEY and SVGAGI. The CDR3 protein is CASSSGTVNTGELFF. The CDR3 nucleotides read TGTGCCAGCAGTTCCGGGACAGTGAACACCGGGGAGCTGTTTTTT.

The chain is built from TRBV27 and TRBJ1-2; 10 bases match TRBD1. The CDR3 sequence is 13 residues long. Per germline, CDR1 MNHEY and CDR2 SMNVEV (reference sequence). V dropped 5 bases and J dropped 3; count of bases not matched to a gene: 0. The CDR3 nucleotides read TGTGCCAGCAGTGGGACAGGGGACTATGGCTACACCTTC. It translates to CASSGTGDYGYTF.

The CDR3 spells CASSGGGKDTQYF. CDR3 in DNA: TGTGCCAGCTCGGGGGGTGGAAAAGATACGCAGTATTTT. The chain combines TRBV7-9 with TRBJ2-3; TRBD2 matches 7 bases. V lost 8 bases, J lost 5 bases, and 7 bases stayed unmatched. The CDR3 has 13 amino acids. From germline, CDR1 is SEHNR and CDR2 FQNEAQ (reference sequence). The full variable domain, with the rest looked up from reference TRBV7-9 and TRBJ2-3, is DTGVSQNPRHKITKRGQNVTFRCDPISEHNRLYWYRQTLGQGPEFLTYFQNEAQLEKSRLLSDRFSAERPKGSFSTLEIQRTEQGDSAMYLCASSGGGKDTQYFGPGTRLTVL.

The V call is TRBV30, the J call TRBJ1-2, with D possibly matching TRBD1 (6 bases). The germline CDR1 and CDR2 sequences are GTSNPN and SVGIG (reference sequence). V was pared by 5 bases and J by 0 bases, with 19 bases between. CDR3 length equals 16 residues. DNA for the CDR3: TGTGCCTGGGGGGGCCCACCGGGGAAGACTAACTATGGCTACACCTTC. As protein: CAWGGPPGKTNYGYTF.

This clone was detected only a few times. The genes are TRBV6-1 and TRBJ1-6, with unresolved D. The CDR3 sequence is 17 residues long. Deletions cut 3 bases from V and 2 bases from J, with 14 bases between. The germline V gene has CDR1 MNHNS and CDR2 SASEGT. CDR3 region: CASSEFGRTAYNSPLHF. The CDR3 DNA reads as TGTGCCAGCAGTGAGTTCGGCAGGACCGCCTATAATTCACCCCTCCACTTT.

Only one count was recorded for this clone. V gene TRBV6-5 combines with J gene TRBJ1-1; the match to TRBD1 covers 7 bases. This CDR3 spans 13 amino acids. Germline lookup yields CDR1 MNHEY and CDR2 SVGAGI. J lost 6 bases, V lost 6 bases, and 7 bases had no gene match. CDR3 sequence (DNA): TGTGCCAGCAGCCTAACAGGGGACTCTGAAGCTTTCTTT. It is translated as CASSLTGDSEAFF.

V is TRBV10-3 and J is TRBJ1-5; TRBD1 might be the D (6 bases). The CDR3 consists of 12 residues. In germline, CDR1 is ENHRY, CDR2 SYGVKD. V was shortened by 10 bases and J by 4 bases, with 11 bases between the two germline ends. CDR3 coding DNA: TGTGCCACCTCAGGGGAAAATCAGCCCCAGCATTTT. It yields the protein CATSGENQPQHF.

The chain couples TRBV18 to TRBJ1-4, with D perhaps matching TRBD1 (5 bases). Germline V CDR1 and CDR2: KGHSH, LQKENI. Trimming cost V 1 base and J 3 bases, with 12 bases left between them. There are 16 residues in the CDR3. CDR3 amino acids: CASSPLAGAPNEKLFF. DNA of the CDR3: TGTGCCAGCTCACCACTGGCCGGGGCGCCTAATGAAAAACTGTTTTTT.

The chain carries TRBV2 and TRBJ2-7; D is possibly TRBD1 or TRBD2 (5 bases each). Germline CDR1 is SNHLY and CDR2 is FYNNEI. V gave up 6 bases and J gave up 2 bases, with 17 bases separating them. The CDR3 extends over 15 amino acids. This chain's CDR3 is CASSPTGRRTYEQYF. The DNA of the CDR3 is TGTGCCAGCAGCCCAACGGGACGGAGAACCTACGAGCAGTACTTC.

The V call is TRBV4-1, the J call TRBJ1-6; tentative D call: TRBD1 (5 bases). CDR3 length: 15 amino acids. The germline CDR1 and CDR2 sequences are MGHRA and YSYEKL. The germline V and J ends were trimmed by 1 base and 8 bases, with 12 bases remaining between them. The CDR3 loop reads CASSQARPGDSPLHF. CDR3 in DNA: TGCGCCAGCAGCCAAGCTCGCCCGGGGGATTCACCCCTCCACTTT.

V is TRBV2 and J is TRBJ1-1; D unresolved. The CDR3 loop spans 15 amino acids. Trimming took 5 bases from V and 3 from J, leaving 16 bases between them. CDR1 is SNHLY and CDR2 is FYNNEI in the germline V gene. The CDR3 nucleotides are TGTGCCAGCAGTTATGCGGATCCAACGGACACTGAAGCTTTCTTT. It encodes CASSYADPTDTEAFF. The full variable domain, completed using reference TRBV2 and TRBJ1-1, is EPEVTQTPSHQVTQMGQEVILRCVPISNHLYFYWYRQILGQKVEFLVSFYNNEISEKSEIFDDQFSVERPDGSNFTLKIRSTKLEDSAMYFCASSYADPTDTEAFFGQGTRLTVV.

The CDR3 nucleotides are TGCGCCAGCAGTTCCCAGGGCAGTAGCTACGAGCAGTACTTC. It specifies CASSSQGSSYEQYF. J is TRBJ2-7 and V is TRBV5-1, with D possibly being TRBD1 (5 bases). Trimming took 5 bases from V and 3 from J, leaving 15 bases between them. CDR3 length: 14 residues. Germline CDR1 and CDR2: SGHRS and YFSETQ.

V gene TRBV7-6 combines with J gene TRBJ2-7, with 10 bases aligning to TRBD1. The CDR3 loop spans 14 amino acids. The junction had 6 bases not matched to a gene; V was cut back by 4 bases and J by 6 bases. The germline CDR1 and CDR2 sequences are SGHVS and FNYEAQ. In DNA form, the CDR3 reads TGTGCCAGCAGCTCGACGACAGGGGGCGGCGAGCAGTACTTC. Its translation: CASSSTTGGGEQYF.

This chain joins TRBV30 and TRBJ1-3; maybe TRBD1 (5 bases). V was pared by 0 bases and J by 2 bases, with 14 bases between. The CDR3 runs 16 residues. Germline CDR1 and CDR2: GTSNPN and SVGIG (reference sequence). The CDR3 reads CAWSVLGRRPGNTIYF. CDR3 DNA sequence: TGTGCCTGGAGTGTATTGGGACGACGGCCTGGAAACACCATATATTTT.

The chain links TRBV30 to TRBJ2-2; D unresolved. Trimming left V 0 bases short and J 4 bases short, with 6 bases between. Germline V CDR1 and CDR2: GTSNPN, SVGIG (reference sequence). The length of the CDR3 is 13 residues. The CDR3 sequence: CAWSVQSTGELFF. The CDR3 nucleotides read TGTGCCTGGAGTGTACAGAGCACCGGGGAGCTGTTTTTT. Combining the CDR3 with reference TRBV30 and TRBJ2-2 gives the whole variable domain SQTIHQWPATLVQPVGSPLSLECTVEGTSNPNLYWYRQAAGRGLQLLFYSVGIGQISSEVPQNLSASRPQDRQFILSSKKLLLSDSGFYLCAWSVQSTGELFFGEGSRLTVL.

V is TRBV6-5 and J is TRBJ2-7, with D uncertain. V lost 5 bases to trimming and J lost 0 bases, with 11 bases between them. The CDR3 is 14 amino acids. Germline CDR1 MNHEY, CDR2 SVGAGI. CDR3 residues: CASSNSRSSYEQYF. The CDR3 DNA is TGTGCCAGCAGTAATTCGAGAAGCTCCTACGAGCAGTACTTC.

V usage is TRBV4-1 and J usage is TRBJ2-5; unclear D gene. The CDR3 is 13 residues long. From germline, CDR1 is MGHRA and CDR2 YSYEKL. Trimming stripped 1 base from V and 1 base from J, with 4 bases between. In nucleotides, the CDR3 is TGCGCCAGCAGCCAAGGGGCCCAAGAGACCCAGTACTTC. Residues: CASSQGAQETQYF.

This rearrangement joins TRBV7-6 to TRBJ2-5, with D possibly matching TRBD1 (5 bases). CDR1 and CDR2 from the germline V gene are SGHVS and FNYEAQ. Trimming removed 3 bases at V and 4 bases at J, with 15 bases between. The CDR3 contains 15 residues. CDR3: CASSFSVGPGETQYF. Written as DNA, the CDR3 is TGTGCCAGCAGCTTTTCTGTGGGGCCGGGAGAGACCCAGTACTTC. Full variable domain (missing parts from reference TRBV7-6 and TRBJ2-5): GAGVSQSPRYKVTKRGQDVALRCDPISGHVSLYWYRQALGQGPEFLTYFNYEAQQDKSGLPNDRFSAERPEGSISTLTIQRTEQRDSAMYRCASSFSVGPGETQYFGPGTRLLVL.

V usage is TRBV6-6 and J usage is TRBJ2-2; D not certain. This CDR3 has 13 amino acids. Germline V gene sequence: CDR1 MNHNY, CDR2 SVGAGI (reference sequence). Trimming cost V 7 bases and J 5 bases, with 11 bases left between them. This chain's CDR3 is CASTSLGTGELFF. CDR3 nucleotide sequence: TGTGCCAGCACTTCCCTGGGGACCGGGGAGCTGTTTTTT.